The next 19 T cell receptor beta chains were all read from a single sample in a study of CD8 T cells in ankylosing spondylitis (dated by TCRdb to about 2017). The method behind the library was 5' RACE. The sample was run on an Illumina HiSeq 2500. Starting from the raw public reads, TCRdb applied fastp trimming at Q25, assembled clones with MiXCR and retained in-frame beta chains. Rows merge per CDR3 protein into single entries with the most common DNA and genes. The sample table holds 250,000 or so distinct CDR3 sequences, of which 24% were seen once. In total, the top ten clones hold 0.6% to 0.75% of the sample. Sequencing used blood, either unsorted or a sorted T cell fraction (not recorded which). These receptors were collected from a male donor with ankylosing spondylitis or in good health (not recorded which).

The V gene is TRBV27, the J gene TRBJ2-2, with D maybe TRBD1 (5 bases). This CDR3 comprises 15 residues. The germline V gene has CDR1 MNHEY and CDR2 SMNVEV (reference sequence). Trimming left V 10 bases short and J 5 bases short, with 20 bases between. This CDR3 reads CATRTAGLTTGELFF. CDR3 in DNA: TGTGCCACCAGGACGGCAGGGCTTACTACCGGGGAGCTGTTTTTT.

The V gene is TRBV2, the J gene TRBJ2-5; 9 nucleotides match TRBD2. CDR1 SNHLY and CDR2 FYNNEI come from the germline V gene. The CDR3 sequence is 15 residues long. J gave up 1 base and V 6 bases, and 6 bases lay outside the gene matches. The CDR3 reads CASRGGSGGQETQYF. The CDR3 DNA is TGTGCCAGCAGAGGGGGTAGCGGGGGCCAAGAGACCCAGTACTTC.

Regarding this clonotype: Compared with germline, one end of the junction differs, possibly owing to a read error. CDR3 DNA sequence: TGTGCCTGCAGTTTCGGACTAGCGGGACACGCACACCAAGAGACCCAGTACTTC. Residues: CACSFGLAGHAHQETQYF. The chain joins TRBV12-3 or TRBV12-4 to TRBJ2-5; 12 positions agree with TRBD2. The CDR3 consists of 18 residues.

This clonotype was counted ten times or more. The chain joins TRBV12-3 or TRBV12-4 to TRBJ1-4, with D possibly TRBD1 on 5 matching bases. The CDR3 length is 16 residues. V was pared by 2 bases and J by 0 bases, with 10 bases between. The CDR3 nucleotides are TGTGCCAGCAGTTTATTAGGGGCGCCAACTAATGAAAAACTGTTTTTT. It yields the protein CASSLLGAPTNEKLFF.

The chain couples TRBV5-1 to TRBJ2-6; D gene unclear. Germline CDR1 SGHRS, CDR2 YFSETQ. This CDR3 is built from 16 residues. Between the trimmed V and J ends, which lost 0 bases and 0 bases, there was a span of 7 bases. The CDR3: CASSLGQNSGANVLTF. CDR3 nucleotides: TGCGCCAGCAGCTTGGGGCAGAACTCTGGGGCCAACGTCCTGACTTTC.

The CDR3: CASSETGGWGEQYF. CDR3 coding DNA: TGTGCCAGCAGCGAAACGGGGGGTTGGGGGGAGCAGTACTTC. J is TRBJ2-7 and V is TRBV6-1; TRBD2 matches at 7 bases. Germline V gene sequence: CDR1 MNHNS, CDR2 SASEGT. Trimming removed 6 bases from V and 7 bases from J; junction bases left unmatched: 12. The CDR3 runs to 14 residues.

This clonotype was seen only a few times. The chain carries TRBV20-1 and TRBJ2-5; TRBD2 aligns across 7 bases. The CDR3 has 15 residues. Per germline, CDR1 DFQATT and CDR2 SNEGSKA (reference sequence). V gave up 0 bases and J gave up 3 bases; unmatched junction bases: 7. The CDR3 region has the DNA TGCAGTGCTAGAGATCCTTCTAGCGGAAAAGAGACCCAGTACTTC. Protein sequence: CSARDPSSGKETQYF.

The rearrangement uses TRBV12-3 or TRBV12-4 and TRBJ1-1; TRBD1 might be the D (5 bases). This CDR3 contains 14 residues. V was trimmed by 4 bases and J by 1 base, leaving 10 bases between them. DNA of the CDR3: TGTGCCAGCAGTTGGGGGAGCGGGAACACTGAAGCTTTCTTT. Encoded protein: CASSWGSGNTEAFF.

This sequence joins TRBV10-3 and TRBJ2-1; no clear D. Trimming took 8 bases from V and 6 from J, leaving 8 bases between them. CDR1 is ENHRY, CDR2 SYGVKD, per germline. The CDR3 spans 11 residues. The chain's CDR3 is CAIAVGNEQFF. DNA for the CDR3: TGTGCCATCGCCGTGGGCAATGAGCAGTTCTTC.

At least ten counts were recorded for this clonotype. The CDR3, as DNA: TGCAGTGCTAGCGGGGGAAGCACAGATACGCAGTATTTT. Encoded protein: CSASGGSTDTQYF. The chain links TRBV20-1 to TRBJ2-3; tentatively, D is TRBD2 (6 bases). V lost 3 bases, J lost 0 bases, and 7 bases lay in between. The CDR3 consists of 13 residues. Germline CDR1 DFQATT, CDR2 SNEGSKA (reference sequence).

This clonotype turned up a few times. J is TRBJ2-3 and V is TRBV20-1, with 11 positions matching TRBD2. The CDR3 is 15 residues long. The ends lost 6 bases at V and 5 bases at J; junction bases unmatched: 10. CDR1 and CDR2 (germline): DFQATT, SNEGSKA (reference sequence). CDR3 DNA sequence: TGCAGTGCCCCTATTAGCGGGGGGGATAGAGATACGCAGTATTTT. Translated, it gives CSAPISGGDRDTQYF.

The table lists this clonotype with many counts. The genes are TRBV10-3 and TRBJ2-5, with D uncertain. CDR3 length: 15 residues. The V end was cut by 2 bases, the J end by 2 bases, with 12 bases between. Germline values: CDR1 ENHRY, CDR2 SYGVKD. Written as DNA, the CDR3 is TGTGCCATCAGTGAGCGCGGCGCTTCTCAAGAGACCCAGTACTTC. This encodes CAISERGASQETQYF.

This clonotype showed up many times. The chain combines TRBV6-1 with TRBJ1-2; 10 bases line up with TRBD1. Germline V gives CDR1 MNHNS, CDR2 SASEGT. The CDR3 extends over 12 amino acids. With V trimmed by 7 bases and J by 8 bases, 4 bases remained unmatched. The CDR3 loop is CASTGTGVGYTF. The CDR3 region has the DNA TGTGCCAGCACAGGGACAGGGGTCGGCTACACCTTC.

There are a few counts of this clonotype. CDR3 nucleotides: TGTGCCAGCTCACCGGGTGGGGCCGGGACCCAGCCCCAGCATTTT. It encodes CASSPGGAGTQPQHF. V gene TRBV18 combines with J gene TRBJ1-5; D possibly corresponds to TRBD1 (5 bases). The CDR3 consists of 15 residues. Germline V gene lookup returns CDR1 KGHSH and CDR2 LQKENI. The V gene lost 3 bases and the J gene lost 7 bases, with 16 bases spanning the gap.

This clonotype was observed at least ten times. The V gene is TRBV5-5, the J gene TRBJ2-3, with D possibly matching TRBD2 (6 bases). CDR1 is SGHKS and CDR2 is YYEKEE in the germline V gene (reference sequence). Between the trimmed V and J ends, which lost 0 bases and 3 bases, there was a span of 14 bases. This CDR3 has 16 amino acids. The CDR3 loop is CASSLEGGASTDTQYF. The CDR3 coding sequence is TGTGCCAGCAGCTTGGAGGGCGGGGCGAGTACAGATACGCAGTATTTT.

This clonotype was found a few times. The chain employs TRBV20-1 and TRBJ2-7, with 11 bases fitting TRBD2. There are 15 residues in the CDR3. J gave up 4 bases and V 7 bases, and 12 bases lay outside the gene matches. CDR1 DFQATT and CDR2 SNEGSKA come from the germline V gene (reference sequence). DNA for the CDR3: TGCAGTGTTCTTATGTTAGCGGGGGGGCGGTACGAGCAGTACTTC. This gives the protein CSVLMLAGGRYEQYF.

This clonotype has just a few counts. The J gene is TRBJ2-1, the V gene TRBV20-1, with 9 bases lining up with TRBD1. Looked up from germline, CDR1 is DFQATT and CDR2 is SNEGSKA (reference sequence). V dropped 4 bases and J dropped 9; count of bases not matched to a gene: 13. CDR3 length equals 15 residues. The CDR3 nucleotides read TGCAGTGCTACCACCTGGGACAGGGCCCGGGGTGAGCAGTTCTTC. This gives the protein CSATTWDRARGEQFF.

This clonotype was recorded at least ten times. The chain joins TRBV20-1 to TRBJ2-1; D is ambiguous. V shed 5 bases and J shed 10 bases, with 9 bases lying between them. This CDR3 has 10 amino acids. Per the germline V gene, CDR1 is DFQATT and CDR2 is SNEGSKA (reference sequence). The CDR3 spells CSAPSGEQFF. CDR3 coding DNA: TGCAGTGCTCCGTCTGGAGAGCAGTTCTTC.

The J gene is TRBJ2-3, the V gene TRBV20-1; a possible D gene is TRBD2 (5 bases). This CDR3 comprises 12 residues. Germline assignment: CDR1 DFQATT and CDR2 SNEGSKA (reference sequence). CDR3 in amino acids: CSGLVSTDTQYF. The DNA for the CDR3 is TGCAGCGGACTGGTTAGCACAGATACGCAGTATTTT.